A selection of T cell receptor beta chains follows, all from one sample in a study of T cell responses to AZD1222 COVID-19 vaccine. Repertoires were generated with immunoSEQ multiplex PCR, while TCRdb's copy carries only in-frame clones and drops some. The data contain roughly 120,000 clones, around 90% of them seen just once; the ten biggest clones take up roughly 5%. The sequenced sample was peripheral blood, obtained on day 0 of AZD1222 vaccination. Every receptor here comes from an adult in good health. The CDR3 runs from the conserved cysteine through the conserved F or W. The D gene is left open where the match is weak. The size of a clone is reported for some rows only, either as once, few or many, or as a class for expanded clones.

v_gene: TRBV6-5
d_gene: -
abundance: -
j_gene: TRBJ2-7
CDR3aa: CASRGVLDEQYF
CDR3nt: TGTGCCAGCAGGGGGGTCCTCGACGAGCAGTACTTC

v_gene: TRBV5-4
d_gene: -
abundance: -
j_gene: TRBJ1-1
CDR3aa: CASSSSWGLLKTEAFF
CDR3nt: TGTGCCAGCAGCTCCTCATGGGGATTGTTGAAAACTGAAGCTTTCTTT

v_gene: TRBV6-1
d_gene: -
abundance: few
j_gene: TRBJ2-7
CDR3aa: CASSEVPQGGVEQYF
CDR3nt: TGTGCCAGCAGTGAAGTCCCCCAAGGAGGTGTCGAGCAGTACTTC

v_gene: TRBV5-4
d_gene: TRBD1
abundance: once
j_gene: TRBJ2-7
CDR3aa: CASSGQGSTTYEQYF
CDR3nt: TGTGCCAGCAGCGGACAGGGAAGCACTACCTACGAGCAGTACTTC

v_gene: TRBV5-1
d_gene: -
abundance: -
j_gene: TRBJ2-7
CDR3aa: CASSRPSPYEQYF
CDR3nt: TGCGCCAGCAGCCGACCTTCCCCCTACGAGCAGTACTTC

v_gene: TRBV2
d_gene: -
abundance: -
j_gene: TRBJ1-5
CDR3aa: CASSGDSNQPQHF
CDR3nt: TGTGCCAGCAGTGGGGATTCAAATCAGCCCCAGCATTTT

v_gene: TRBV15
d_gene: TRBD1
abundance: -
j_gene: TRBJ2-7
CDR3aa: CATSRETGGWEQYF
CDR3nt: TGTGCCACCAGCAGGGAAACAGGGGGATGGGAGCAGTACTTC

v_gene: TRBV19
d_gene: -
abundance: -
j_gene: TRBJ2-2
CDR3aa: CASSIPNTGELFF
CDR3nt: TGTGCCAGTAGTATCCCAAACACCGGGGAGCTGTTTTTT

v_gene: TRBV6-4
d_gene: -
abundance: -
j_gene: TRBJ2-1
CDR3aa: CASSEDGASYNEQFF
CDR3nt: TGTGCCAGCAGTGAGGACGGGGCGTCCTACAATGAGCAGTTCTTC

v_gene: TRBV5-1
d_gene: -
abundance: -
j_gene: TRBJ1-4
CDR3aa: CASSLGPGGIEKLFF
CDR3nt: TGCGCCAGCAGCCTGGGCCCCGGGGGGATTGAAAAACTGTTTTTT

v_gene: TRBV30
d_gene: -
abundance: -
j_gene: TRBJ1-1
CDR3aa: CAWRRGATEAFF
CDR3nt: TGTGCCTGGAGAAGAGGGGCTACTGAAGCTTTCTTT

v_gene: TRBV29-1
d_gene: TRBD2
abundance: -
j_gene: TRBJ2-5
CDR3aa: CSVALGGETQYF
CDR3nt: TGCAGCGTTGCTTTGGGAGGGGAGACCCAGTACTTC

v_gene: TRBV2
d_gene: -
abundance: few
j_gene: TRBJ1-3
CDR3aa: CASSESGSGNTIYF
CDR3nt: TGTGCCAGCAGTGAGTCTGGCTCTGGAAACACCATATATTTT

v_gene: TRBV2
d_gene: -
abundance: -
j_gene: TRBJ2-5
CDR3aa: CARKLGGETQYF
CDR3nt: TGTGCCAGAAAGTTAGGGGGAGAGACCCAGTACTTC

v_gene: TRBV3-1/TRBV3-2
d_gene: TRBD1
abundance: -
j_gene: TRBJ1-2
CDR3aa: CASSSDRGNYGYTF
CDR3nt: TGTGCCAGCAGCTCCGACAGGGGTAACTATGGCTACACCTTC

v_gene: TRBV11-2
d_gene: -
abundance: -
j_gene: TRBJ2-1
CDR3aa: CASRTVLPGYNEQFF
CDR3nt: TGTGCCAGCAGGACCGTGTTGCCTGGGTACAATGAGCAGTTCTTC

v_gene: TRBV7-9
d_gene: TRBD2
abundance: -
j_gene: TRBJ2-2
CDR3aa: CASSAAGVSTGELFF
CDR3nt: TGTGCCAGCAGCGCCGCGGGAGTGTCGACCGGGGAGCTGTTTTTT

v_gene: TRBV19
d_gene: TRBD1
abundance: -
j_gene: TRBJ2-3
CDR3aa: CASSRPSWTGVNTDTQYF
CDR3nt: TGTGCCAGTAGTAGACCCTCTTGGACAGGCGTGAACACAGATACGCAGTATTTT

v_gene: TRBV7-9
d_gene: -
abundance: -
j_gene: TRBJ1-1
CDR3aa: CASSPLSTEAFF
CDR3nt: TGTGCCAGCAGCCCCCTATCCACTGAAGCTTTCTTT

v_gene: TRBV5-5
d_gene: -
abundance: -
j_gene: TRBJ1-1
CDR3aa: CASSSGGRGLAFF
CDR3nt: TGTGCCAGCAGCTCCGGAGGGAGGGGTCTTGCTTTCTTT